This T cell receptor (beta chain) was captured in a study of B cell selection in AIRE deficiency (dated by TCRdb to about 2019). Broadly, across the study: Researchers compared the TCRbeta repertoires of sorted blood CD4+ conventional T cells and regulatory T cells from AIRE-deficient patients with the corresponding repertoires from healthy controls. The TCR-sequenced cohort comprised about five AIRE-deficient APECED patients and about five healthy control donors.

In the case of this clone: No antigen is known for it. Per-base qualities were not stored, and no clone one base away is much larger.

V is clipped by 6 bases and J by 6 bases, and the sequence between their germline boundaries is 14 bases long. From the cysteine through the phenylalanine, the CDR3 covers 14 amino acids. The DNA shown is the 42-base CDR3, in frame from base 1. CDR1 and CDR2, looked up from the germline V gene, are MNHEY and SVGAGI. The study at large found these results: In terms of TCRBV gene usage, CDR3 length and TCR diversity, Tconv and Treg cells from AIRE-deficient patients looked similar to Tconv and Treg cells from healthy donors. Only TCRbeta chains were sequenced, and 36.6% of the Treg sequences shared among healthy donors were also detected in healthy Tconv cells, possibly owing to differing TCRalpha chains. Shorter CDR3s were found in shared Treg sequences, reflecting a bias toward rearrangements containing few non-templated nucleotide insertions. Among 3657 shared Treg TCRbeta sequences, about 30% were shared exclusively by healthy donors and roughly 9% exclusively by patients, which suggests that Treg selection is less efficient in the absence of AIRE. Roughly 31% of the Treg TCRbeta sequences shared among healthy donors were found in patient Tconv cells, which suggests that Treg-biased clones were diverted into the Tconv compartment.

For sorting, regulatory T cells were defined as CD4+CD25hiCD127low/negative cells. The AIRE-deficient patients had APECED syndrome. Tconv and Treg cells for TCRbeta sequencing were sorted on a FACSAria flow cytometer. The sorted cells were collected in 5-ml round-bottom polystyrene tubes, and the dry cell pellets were frozen at -80 degrees C prior to sequencing. TCRbeta chain sequencing was performed with the immunoSEQ platform. The source study handled its data this way. When Treg repertoires were pooled, patients gave 45,000 to 60,000 distinct TCRbeta sequences, while healthy donors gave around 96,000. Public Treg TCRbeta sequences were defined as those shared by two or more individuals and were then searched for in Tconv repertoires. To test for differences between groups, Mann-Whitney U tests with Bonferroni-Dunn correction were run in GraphPad Prism 7.03. TCRdb provides this immuneACCESS table in a form limited to in-frame rearrangements. Some clones are lacking; in checked studies, under half of them reflect an unresolved V gene, and why the rest are absent is not known. V, J and clone size are taken as reported in that table, and D and trimming were inferred from the DNA itself. The sample table records about 14,000 clones; about 92% of these occur just once. The ten largest clones represent approximately 1.1% of the sample.

The specimen was Tregs sorted from PBMCs. Recombination linked TRBV6-5 to TRBJ2-2; the D region is possibly TRBD1 or TRBD2, each matching across 5 bases. The receptor comes from a human donor with AIRE deficiency. The base sequence is TGTGCCAGCAGCAGGGACCACGATCCCGGGGAGCTGTTTTTT. This is translated as CASSRDHDPGELFF.